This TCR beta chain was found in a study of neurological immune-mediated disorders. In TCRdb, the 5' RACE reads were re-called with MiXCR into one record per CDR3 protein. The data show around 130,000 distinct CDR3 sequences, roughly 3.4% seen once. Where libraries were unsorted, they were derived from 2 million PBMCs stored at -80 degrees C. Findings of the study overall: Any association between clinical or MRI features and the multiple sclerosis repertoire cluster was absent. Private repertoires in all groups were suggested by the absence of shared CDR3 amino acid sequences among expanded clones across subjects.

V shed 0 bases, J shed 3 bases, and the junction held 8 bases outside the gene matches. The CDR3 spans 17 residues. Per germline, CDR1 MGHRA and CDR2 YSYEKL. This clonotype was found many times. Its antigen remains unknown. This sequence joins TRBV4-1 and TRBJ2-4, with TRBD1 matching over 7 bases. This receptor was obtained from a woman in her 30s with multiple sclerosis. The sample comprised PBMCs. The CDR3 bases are TGCGCCAGCAGCCAAGATCGGGGACAGTTCGGCAAAAACATTCAGTACTTC. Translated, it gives CASSQDRGQFGKNIQYF.